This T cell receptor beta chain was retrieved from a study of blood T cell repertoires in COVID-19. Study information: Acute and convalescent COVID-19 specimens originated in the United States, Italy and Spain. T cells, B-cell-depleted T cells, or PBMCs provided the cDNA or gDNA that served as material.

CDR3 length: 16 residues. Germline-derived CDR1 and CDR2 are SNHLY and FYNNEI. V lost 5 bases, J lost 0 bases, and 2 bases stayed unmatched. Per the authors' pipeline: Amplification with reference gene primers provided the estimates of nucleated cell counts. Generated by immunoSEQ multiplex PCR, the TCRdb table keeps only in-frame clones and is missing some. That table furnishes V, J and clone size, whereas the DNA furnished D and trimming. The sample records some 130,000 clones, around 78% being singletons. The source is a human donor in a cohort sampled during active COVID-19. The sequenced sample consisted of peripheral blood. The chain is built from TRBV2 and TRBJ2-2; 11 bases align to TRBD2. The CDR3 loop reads CASSLLAGANTGELFF. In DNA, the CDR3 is TGTGCCAGCAGTCTACTAGCGGGGGCGAACACCGGGGAGCTGTTTTTT.